This TCR beta chain was captured by sequencing in a study of T cell repertoires in cytomegalovirus infection. TCRdb re-analysed the reads in MiXCR, keeping a single row per CDR3 protein. The sample has 50,000 or so distinct CDR3 sequences, roughly a fifth seen once. Trimming at V came to 2 bases and at J to 3 bases, leaving 1 base not matched to a gene. The CDR3 runs to 13 residues. CDR1 is MNHEY and CDR2 is SMNVEV in the germline V gene (reference sequence). On this clonotype itself: The antigen is undetermined.

The V and J genes are TRBV27 and TRBJ2-7, with 7 positions matching TRBD2. Material: CD8+ T cells from cultured PBMCs, obtained from culture after CMV antigen stimulation. The sequence was collected from a human donor in good health (CMV status not recorded). Some clones in this sample may be carry-over from other donors' samples. CDR3 loop: CASSLGGVYEQYF. The CDR3 region has the DNA TGTGCCAGCAGTTTAGGGGGGGTCTACGAGCAGTACTTC.